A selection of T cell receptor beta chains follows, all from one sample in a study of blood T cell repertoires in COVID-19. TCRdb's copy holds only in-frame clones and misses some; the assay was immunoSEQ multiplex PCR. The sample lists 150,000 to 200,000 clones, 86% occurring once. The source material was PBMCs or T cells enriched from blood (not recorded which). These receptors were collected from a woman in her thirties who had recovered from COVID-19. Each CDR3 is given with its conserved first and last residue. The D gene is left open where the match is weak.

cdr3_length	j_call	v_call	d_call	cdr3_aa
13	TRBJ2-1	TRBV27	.	CASSFISFNEQFF
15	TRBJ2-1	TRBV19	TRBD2	CASSISGRGGNEQFF
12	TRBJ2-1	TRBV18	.	CASSQNSNEQFF
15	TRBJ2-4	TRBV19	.	CASSIGGLAKNIQYF
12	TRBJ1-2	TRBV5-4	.	CATADPPWGYTF
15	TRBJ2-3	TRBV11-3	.	CASSLEGHLTDTQYF
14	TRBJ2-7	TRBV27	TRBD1	CASTLGTEAYEQYF
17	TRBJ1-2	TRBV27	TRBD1	CASSSIPGQALNYGYTF
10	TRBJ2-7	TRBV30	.	CAWSGGEQYF
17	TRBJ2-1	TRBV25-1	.	CASSVGGGASSYNEQFF
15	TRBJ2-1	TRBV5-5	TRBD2	CASSPGLAGGWEQFF
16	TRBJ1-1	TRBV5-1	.	CASSLWGRGGNTEAFF
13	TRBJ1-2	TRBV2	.	CASSVLPDYGYTF
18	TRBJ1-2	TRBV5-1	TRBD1	CASRPTPGTGAVRYGYTF
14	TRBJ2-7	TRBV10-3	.	CAISERTPPYEQYF
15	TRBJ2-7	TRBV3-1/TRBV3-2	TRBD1	CASSGPGQGAYEQYF
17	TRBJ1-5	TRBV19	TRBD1	CASSTLQGTLANQPQHF
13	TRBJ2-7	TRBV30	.	CAWSVQTGYEQYF
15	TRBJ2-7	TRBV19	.	CASSIAGTYSYEQYF
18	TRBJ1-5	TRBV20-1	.	CSASKSYGAYFGNQPQHF
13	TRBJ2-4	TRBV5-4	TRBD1	CASSRTGANIQYF
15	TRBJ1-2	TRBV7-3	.	CASSPDGGGADGYTF
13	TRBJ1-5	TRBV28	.	CASSFDRNQPQHF
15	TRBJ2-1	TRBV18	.	CASSPMEGLDNEQFF
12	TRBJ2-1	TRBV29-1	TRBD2	CSVWTSGNEQFF
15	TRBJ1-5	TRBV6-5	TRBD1	CASFDRGSGNQPQHF
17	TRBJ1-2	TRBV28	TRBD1	CASSYAPGTGDNYGYTF
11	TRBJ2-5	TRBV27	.	CASRRQETQYF
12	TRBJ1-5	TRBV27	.	CASSPRDQPQHF
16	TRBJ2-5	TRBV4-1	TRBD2	CASSRKTSGSVETQYF
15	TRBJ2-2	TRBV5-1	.	CASSLRELDTGELFF
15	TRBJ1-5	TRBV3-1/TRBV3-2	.	CASSQEADSNQPQHF
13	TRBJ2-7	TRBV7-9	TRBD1	CVSSLGTGSEQYF
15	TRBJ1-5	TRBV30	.	CAWSVLGGSNQPQHF
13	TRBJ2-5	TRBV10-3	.	CAISGGEPETQYF
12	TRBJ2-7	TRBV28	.	CASSPNPYEQYF
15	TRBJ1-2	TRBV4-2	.	CASSQHRDTNYGYTF
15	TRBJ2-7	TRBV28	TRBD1	CASSSQGAPPYEQYF
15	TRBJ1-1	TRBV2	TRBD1	CASSGRQGQDSEAFF
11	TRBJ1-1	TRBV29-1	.	CSVPKNTEAFF
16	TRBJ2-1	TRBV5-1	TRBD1	CASSPRTDRGGNEQFF
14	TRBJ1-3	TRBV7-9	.	CAVRGGYSGNTIYF
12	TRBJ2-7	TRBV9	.	CASSPFGGLQYF
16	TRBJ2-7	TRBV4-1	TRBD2	CASSQEFPSGSYEQYF
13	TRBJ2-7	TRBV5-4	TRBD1	CASSFSGTDEQYF
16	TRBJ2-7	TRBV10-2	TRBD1	CASIPRGQATAYEQYF
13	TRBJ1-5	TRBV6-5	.	CASSYDSDQPQHF
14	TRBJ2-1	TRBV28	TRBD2	CASVIAGEYNEQFF
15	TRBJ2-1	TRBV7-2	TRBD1	CASSQWGTGGNEQFF
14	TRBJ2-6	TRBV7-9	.	CASIASDGANVLTF
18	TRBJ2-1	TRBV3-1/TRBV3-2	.	CASSERAGSYIPYNEQFF
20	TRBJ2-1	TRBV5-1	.	CASSLGLLASVQEKNNEQFF
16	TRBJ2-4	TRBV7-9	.	CASSSALMGGGNIQYF
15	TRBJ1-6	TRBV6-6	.	CASSYSSGDNSPLHF